Listed here are 5 T cell receptor beta chains from one sample, sequenced in a study of T-cell reconstitution after alpha-beta-depleted transplantation in children. It was with unique molecular identifiers that the TCRbeta library was prepared. TCRdb called the PCR reads again in MiXCR, with one record for every CDR3 protein. Of around 480,000 distinct CDR3 sequences listed, less than 35% were seen once; the top ten hold 2% to 2.5%. The source material was PBMCs from the stem cell graft donor, sampled from the stem cell graft. These TCRs come from a human donor who donated a stem cell graft to a child with aplastic anemia.

V is TRBV29-1 and J is TRBJ2-1; a weak D match, TRBD2 (6 bases). The CDR3 totals 13 residues. V was pared by 6 bases and J by 7 bases, with 16 bases between. Germline V gives CDR1 SQVTM, CDR2 ANQGSEA. CDR3 nucleotides: TGCAGCGTAAACCGGGGGTCGAAGAATGAGCAGTTCTTC. Its protein is CSVNRGSKNEQFF.

This clonotype has only a few counts. The CDR3 loop reads CASSGLLSSYNEQFF. The CDR3 DNA sequence: TGTGCCAGCAGTGGACTGCTCTCCTCCTACAATGAGCAGTTCTTC. This chain links TRBV12-3 or TRBV12-4 with TRBJ2-1, with a possible D match to TRBD2 (5 bases). V dropped 5 bases and J dropped 0 bases, with 11 bases sitting between them. The CDR3 is 15 amino acids.

In its sample, this clonotype was seen a few times. This chain links TRBV5-6 with TRBJ1-2; no reliable D call. Looked up from germline, CDR1 is SGHDT and CDR2 is YYEEEE. This CDR3 is built from 15 residues. The ends were cut back, 4 bases at V and 5 bases at J, with 18 bases in the middle. CDR3 nucleotide sequence: TGTGCCAGCAGCACCCCCGGGGAAGGAGTATATGGCTACACCTTC. Protein sequence: CASSTPGEGVYGYTF.

The chain has TRBV5-6 and TRBJ2-7, with 7 nucleotides matching TRBD2. CDR3 length equals 15 residues. V was clipped by 0 bases and J by 3 bases; unmatched bases: 6. Germline CDR1 reads SGHDT; CDR2 reads YYEEEE. The CDR3 protein is CASSLGLAEVYEQYV. CDR3 in DNA: TGTGCCAGCAGCTTGGGGCTAGCGGAGGTCTACGAGCAGTACGTC.

This clonotype was recorded many times. CDR3 nucleotides: TGTGCCAGCAGCTCTCGGACAGGGGGTGGAAACACCATATATTTT. Its translation is CASSSRTGGGNTIYF. The chain links TRBV7-2 to TRBJ1-3; 10 nucleotides line up with TRBD1. The V segment lost 4 bases and the J segment 3 bases; nucleotides outside the gene matches: 3. Germline CDR1 and CDR2: SGHTA and FQGNSA. There are 15 residues in the CDR3.